Each of the 10 T cell receptor beta chains below was sequenced from the same sample in a study of blood T cell repertoires in COVID-19. Sequencing was performed with immunoSEQ multiplex PCR; in TCRdb, only in-frame clones are kept and a portion is missing. Of 350,000 to 550,000 clones in the sample, around 87% were seen once. The sequencing input was PBMCs or T cells enriched from blood (not recorded which). The source of these receptors is a man in his thirties or forties who had recovered from COVID-19.

The chain links TRBV7-3 to TRBJ2-6; the D gene is possibly TRBD1 (6 bases). There are 15 residues in the CDR3. Trimming left V 5 bases short and J 2 bases short, with 10 bases between. CDR1 is SGHTA and CDR2 is FQGTGA in the germline V gene. CDR3 sequence: CASSKGGAGANVLTF. DNA for the CDR3: TGTGCCAGCAGCAAAGGGGGAGCTGGGGCCAACGTCCTGACTTTC.

The rearrangement uses TRBV2 and TRBJ2-7; possibly TRBD1 for D (5 bases). Germline V gene lookup returns CDR1 SNHLY and CDR2 FYNNEI. The germline V and J ends were trimmed by 7 bases and 3 bases, with 7 bases remaining between them. The CDR3 sequence is 11 residues long. The CDR3 DNA is TGTGCCAGCAAAGACAGCTACGAGCAGTACTTC. Its translation is CASKDSYEQYF.

The rearrangement links TRBV30 to TRBJ1-6; 10 bases are shared with TRBD1. Germline CDR1 GTSNPN, CDR2 SVGIG (reference sequence). V lost 2 bases, J lost 7 bases, and 8 bases stayed unmatched. The CDR3 contains 16 residues. The CDR3: CAWSSPGQGKNSPLHF. As DNA, the CDR3 is TGTGCCTGGAGTTCCCCGGGACAGGGGAAGAATTCACCCCTCCACTTT.

This clone occurred a few times. The chain carries TRBV11-2 and TRBJ2-3, with 8 bases lining up with TRBD2. CDR3 size: 14 residues. Trimming took 7 bases from V and 4 from J; bases not matched to a gene: 7. Germline V gene sequence: CDR1 SGHAT, CDR2 FQNNGV. CDR3 sequence: CASTLAGSSDTQYF. In nucleotides, the CDR3 is TGTGCCAGCACGTTAGCGGGGAGCTCAGATACGCAGTATTTT. Full variable domain (rest looked up from reference TRBV11-2 and TRBJ2-3): EAGVAQSPRYKIIEKRQSVAFWCNPISGHATLYWYQQILGQGPKLLIQFQNNGVVDDSQLPKDRFSAERLKGVDSTLKIQPAKLEDSAVYLCASTLAGSSDTQYFGPGTRLTVL.

The chain links TRBV28 to TRBJ2-3; perhaps TRBD2 as D (5 bases). Germline CDR1 reads MDHEN; CDR2 reads SYDVKM. The CDR3 extends over 15 amino acids. Trimming removed 2 bases from V and 4 bases from J, with 13 bases in between. The CDR3 DNA follows: TGTGCCAGCAGTTTACCGACTACTCTATCAGATACGCAGTATTTT. As protein: CASSLPTTLSDTQYF. Together with reference TRBV28 and TRBJ2-3, the CDR3 gives the full variable domain: DVKVTQSSRYLVKRTGEKVFLECVQDMDHENMFWYRQDPGLGLRLIYFSYDVKMKEKGDIPEGYSVSREKKERFSLILESASTNQTSMYLCASSLPTTLSDTQYFGPGTRLTVL.

This chain joins TRBV3-1 (or the pseudogene TRBV3-2) and TRBJ2-2, with D maybe TRBD1 (7 bases). V lost 3 bases and J lost 5, with 16 bases in between. The CDR3 length is 16 residues. The germline V gene has CDR1 LGHDT and CDR2 YNNKEL (reference sequence). DNA of the CDR3: TGTGCCAGCAGCCAGTGGGGGCAGGGGGGAACCGGGGAGCTGTTTTTT. Translating it yields CASSQWGQGGTGELFF.

The CDR3 spells CASTSRLDEKLFF. The CDR3 coding sequence is TGTGCCAGCACATCAAGATTAGATGAAAAACTGTTTTTT. This chain uses TRBV3-1 (or the pseudogene TRBV3-2) with TRBJ1-4, with no clear D. Germline V CDR1 and CDR2: LGHDT, YNNKEL (reference sequence). This CDR3 spans 13 amino acids. Trimming removed 7 bases at V and 6 bases at J, with 12 bases between.

The rearrangement joins TRBV2 to TRBJ1-1; D is unclear. V was trimmed by 4 bases and J by 3 bases, leaving 3 bases between them. CDR1 is SNHLY, CDR2 FYNNEI, per germline. This CDR3 is 11 amino acids long. The CDR3 protein is CASSGDTEAFF. The DNA for the CDR3 is TGTGCCAGCAGTGGAGACACTGAAGCTTTCTTT.

This chain links TRBV7-9 with TRBJ2-3, with 7 bases matching TRBD2. The CDR3 is 17 residues long. Germline trimming cut 2 bases from V and 3 bases from J; bases unmatched to any gene: 11. Germline CDR1 is SEHNR and CDR2 is FQNEAQ (reference sequence). The CDR3: CASSLLAGPGGTDTQYF. The CDR3 coding sequence is TGTGCCAGCAGCTTATTAGCGGGTCCAGGAGGGACAGATACGCAGTATTTT.

The J gene is TRBJ1-5, the V gene TRBV5-8; D possibly corresponds to TRBD1 (6 bases). Trimming left V 2 bases short and J 7 bases short, with 13 bases between. CDR1 and CDR2 from the germline V gene are SGHTS and YDEGEE. CDR3 length: 14 amino acids. The CDR3 protein is CASSFRGGGQPQHF. DNA of the CDR3: TGTGCCAGCAGCTTCAGGGGCGGGGGGCAGCCCCAGCATTTT.